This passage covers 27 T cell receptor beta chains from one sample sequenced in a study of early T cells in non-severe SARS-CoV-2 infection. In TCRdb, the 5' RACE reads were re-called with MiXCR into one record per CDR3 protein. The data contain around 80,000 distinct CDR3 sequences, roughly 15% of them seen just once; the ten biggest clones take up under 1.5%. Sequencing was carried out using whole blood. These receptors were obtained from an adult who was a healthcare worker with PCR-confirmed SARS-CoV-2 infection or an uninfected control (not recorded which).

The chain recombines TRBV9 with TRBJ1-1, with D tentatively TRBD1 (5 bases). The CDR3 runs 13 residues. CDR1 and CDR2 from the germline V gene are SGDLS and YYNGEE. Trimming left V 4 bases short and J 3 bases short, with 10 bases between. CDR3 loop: CASSRGADTEAFF. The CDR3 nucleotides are TGTGCCAGCAGCAGGGGAGCGGACACTGAAGCTTTCTTT. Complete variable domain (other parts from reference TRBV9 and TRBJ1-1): DSGVTQTPKHLITATGQRVTLRCSPRSGDLSVYWYQQSLDQGLQFLIQYYNGEERAKGNILERFSAQQFPDLHSELNLSSLELGDSALYFCASSRGADTEAFFGQGTRLTVV.

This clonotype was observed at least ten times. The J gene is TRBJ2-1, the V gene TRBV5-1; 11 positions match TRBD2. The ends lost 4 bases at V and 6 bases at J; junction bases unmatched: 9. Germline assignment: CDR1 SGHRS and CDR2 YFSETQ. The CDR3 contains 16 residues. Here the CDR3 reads CASSHTSGGPGNEQFF. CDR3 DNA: TGCGCCAGCAGCCATACTAGCGGGGGTCCGGGCAATGAGCAGTTCTTC.

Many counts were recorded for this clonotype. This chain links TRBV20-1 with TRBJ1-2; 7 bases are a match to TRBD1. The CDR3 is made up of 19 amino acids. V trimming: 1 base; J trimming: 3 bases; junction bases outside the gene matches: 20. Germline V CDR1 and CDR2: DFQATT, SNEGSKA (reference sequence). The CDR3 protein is CSARAPRQGIFWYDYGYTF. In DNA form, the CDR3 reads TGCAGTGCTAGAGCTCCGCGACAGGGAATTTTTTGGTACGACTATGGCTACACCTTC.

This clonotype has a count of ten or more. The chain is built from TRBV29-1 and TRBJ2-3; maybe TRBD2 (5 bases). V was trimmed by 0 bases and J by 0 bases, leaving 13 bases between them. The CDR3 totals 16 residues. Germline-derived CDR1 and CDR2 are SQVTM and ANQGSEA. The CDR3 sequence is CSVEDGFGESTDTQYF. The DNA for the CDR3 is TGCAGCGTTGAAGATGGATTCGGGGAGAGCACAGATACGCAGTATTTT.

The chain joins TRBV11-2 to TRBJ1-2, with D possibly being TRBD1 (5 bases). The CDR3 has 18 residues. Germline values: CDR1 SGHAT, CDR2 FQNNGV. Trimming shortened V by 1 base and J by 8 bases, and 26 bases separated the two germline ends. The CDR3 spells CASSLGGNRGRWAYGYTF. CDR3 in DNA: TGTGCCAGCAGCTTAGGGGGTAACCGGGGCAGATGGGCGTACGGCTACACCTTC.

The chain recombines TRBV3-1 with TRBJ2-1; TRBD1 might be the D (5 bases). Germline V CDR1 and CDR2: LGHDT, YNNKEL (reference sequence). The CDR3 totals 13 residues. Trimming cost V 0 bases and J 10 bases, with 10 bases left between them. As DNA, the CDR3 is TGTGCCAGCAGCCAAGATATTAGGACAGAGCAGTTCTTC. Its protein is CASSQDIRTEQFF.

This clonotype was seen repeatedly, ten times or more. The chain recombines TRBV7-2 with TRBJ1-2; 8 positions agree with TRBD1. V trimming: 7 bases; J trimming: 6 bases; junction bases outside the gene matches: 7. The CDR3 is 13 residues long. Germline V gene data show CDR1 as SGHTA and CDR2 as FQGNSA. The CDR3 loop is CASTPDRVDGYTF. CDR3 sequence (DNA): TGTGCCAGCACCCCGGACAGGGTAGATGGCTACACCTTC.

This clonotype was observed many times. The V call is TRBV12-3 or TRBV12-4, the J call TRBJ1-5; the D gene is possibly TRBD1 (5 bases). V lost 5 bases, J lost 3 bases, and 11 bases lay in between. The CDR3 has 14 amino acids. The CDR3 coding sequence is TGTGCCAGCAGTCCCGGACAAAACAATCAGCCCCAGCATTTT. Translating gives CASSPGQNNQPQHF.

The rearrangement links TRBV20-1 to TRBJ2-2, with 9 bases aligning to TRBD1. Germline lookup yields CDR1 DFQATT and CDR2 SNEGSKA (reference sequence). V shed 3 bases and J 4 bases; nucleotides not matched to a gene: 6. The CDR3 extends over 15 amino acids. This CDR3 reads CSARARDRATGELFF. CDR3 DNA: TGCAGTGCTAGGGCCAGGGACAGGGCCACCGGGGAGCTGTTTTTT.

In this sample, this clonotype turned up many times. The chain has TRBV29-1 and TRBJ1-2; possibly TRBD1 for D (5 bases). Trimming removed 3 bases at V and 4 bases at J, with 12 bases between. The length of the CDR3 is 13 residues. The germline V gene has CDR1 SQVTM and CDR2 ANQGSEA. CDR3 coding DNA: TGCAGCGTTGAGTCAGGGTCGGCCTATGGCTACACCTTC. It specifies CSVESGSAYGYTF.

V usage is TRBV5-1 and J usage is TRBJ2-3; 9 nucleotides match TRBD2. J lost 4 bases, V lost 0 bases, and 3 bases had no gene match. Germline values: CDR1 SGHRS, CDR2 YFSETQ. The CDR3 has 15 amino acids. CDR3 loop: CASSLGLADADTQYF. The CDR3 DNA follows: TGCGCCAGCAGCTTGGGACTAGCGGACGCAGATACGCAGTATTTT.

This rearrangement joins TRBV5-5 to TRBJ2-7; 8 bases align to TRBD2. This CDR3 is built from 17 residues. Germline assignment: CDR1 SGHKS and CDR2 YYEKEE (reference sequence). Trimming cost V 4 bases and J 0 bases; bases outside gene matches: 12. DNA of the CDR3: TGTGCCAGCAGCACCCGCGGGGAGCGGGGGACCTCCTACGAGCAGTACTTC. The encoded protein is CASSTRGERGTSYEQYF.

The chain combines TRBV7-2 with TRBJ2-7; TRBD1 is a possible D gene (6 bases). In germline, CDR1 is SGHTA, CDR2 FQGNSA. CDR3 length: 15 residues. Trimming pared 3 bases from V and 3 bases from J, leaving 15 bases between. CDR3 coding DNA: TGTGCCAGCAGCTTGCAAACAGGGAACTTCTACGAGCAGTACTTC. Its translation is CASSLQTGNFYEQYF.

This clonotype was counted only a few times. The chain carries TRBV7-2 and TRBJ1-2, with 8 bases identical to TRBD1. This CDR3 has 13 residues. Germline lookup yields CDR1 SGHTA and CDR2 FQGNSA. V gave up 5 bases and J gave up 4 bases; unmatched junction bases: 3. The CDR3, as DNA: TGTGCCAGCAGCAAAGACAGGGGCTATGGCTACACCTTC. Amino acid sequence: CASSKDRGYGYTF.

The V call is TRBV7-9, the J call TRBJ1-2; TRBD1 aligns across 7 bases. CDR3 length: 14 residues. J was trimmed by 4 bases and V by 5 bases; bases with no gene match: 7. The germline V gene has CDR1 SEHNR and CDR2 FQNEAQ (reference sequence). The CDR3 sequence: CASSATGSSYGYTF. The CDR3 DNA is TGTGCCAGCAGCGCGACAGGGTCAAGCTATGGCTACACCTTC. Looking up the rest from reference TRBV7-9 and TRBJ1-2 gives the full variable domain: DTGVSQNPRHKITKRGQNVTFRCDPISEHNRLYWYRQTLGQGPEFLTYFQNEAQLEKSRLLSDRFSAERPKGSFSTLEIQRTEQGDSAMYLCASSATGSSYGYTFGSGTRLTVV.

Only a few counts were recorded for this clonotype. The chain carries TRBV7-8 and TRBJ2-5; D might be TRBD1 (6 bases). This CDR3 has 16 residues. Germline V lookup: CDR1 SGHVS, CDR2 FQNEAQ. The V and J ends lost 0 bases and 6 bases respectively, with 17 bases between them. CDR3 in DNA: TGTGCCAGCAGCTTAGCGGAGACAGGTCTTAAAAAGACCCAGTACTTC. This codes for CASSLAETGLKKTQYF.

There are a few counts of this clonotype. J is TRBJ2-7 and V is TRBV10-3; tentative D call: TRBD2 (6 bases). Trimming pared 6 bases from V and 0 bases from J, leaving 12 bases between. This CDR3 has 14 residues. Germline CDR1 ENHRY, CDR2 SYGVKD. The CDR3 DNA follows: TGTGCCATCAGCGACACGACTAGCTCCTACGAGCAGTACTTC. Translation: CAISDTTSSYEQYF.

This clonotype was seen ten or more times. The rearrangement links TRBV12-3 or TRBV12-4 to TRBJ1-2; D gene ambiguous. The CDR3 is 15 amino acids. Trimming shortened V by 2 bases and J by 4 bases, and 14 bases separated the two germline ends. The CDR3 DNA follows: TGTGCCAGCAGTTTAAAAGGCTCCAAGGCCTATGGCTACACCTTC. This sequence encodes CASSLKGSKAYGYTF.

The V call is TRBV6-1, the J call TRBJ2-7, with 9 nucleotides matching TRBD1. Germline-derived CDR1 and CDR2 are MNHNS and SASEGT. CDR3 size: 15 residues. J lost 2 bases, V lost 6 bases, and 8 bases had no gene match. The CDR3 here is CASRGGQGTTYEQYF. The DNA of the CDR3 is TGTGCCAGCAGGGGCGGACAGGGGACGACCTACGAGCAGTACTTC.

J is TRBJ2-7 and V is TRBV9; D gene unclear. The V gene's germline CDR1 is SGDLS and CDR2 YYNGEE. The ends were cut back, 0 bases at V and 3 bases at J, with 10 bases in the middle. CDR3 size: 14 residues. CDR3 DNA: TGTGCCAGCAGCGTAGCTCTTACCAACTACGAGCAGTACTTC. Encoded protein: CASSVALTNYEQYF.

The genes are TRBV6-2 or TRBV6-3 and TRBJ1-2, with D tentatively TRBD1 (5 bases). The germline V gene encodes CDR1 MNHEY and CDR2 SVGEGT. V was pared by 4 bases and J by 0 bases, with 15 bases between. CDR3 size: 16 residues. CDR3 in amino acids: CASSSTDRDPNYGYTF. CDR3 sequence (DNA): TGTGCCAGCAGTTCGACAGACCGGGACCCTAACTATGGCTACACCTTC.

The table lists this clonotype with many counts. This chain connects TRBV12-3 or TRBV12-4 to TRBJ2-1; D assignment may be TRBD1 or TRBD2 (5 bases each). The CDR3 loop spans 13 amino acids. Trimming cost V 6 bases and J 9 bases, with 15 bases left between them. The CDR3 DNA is TGTGCCAGCAGCCCGGGACCACCCAGTGAGCAGTTCTTC. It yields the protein CASSPGPPSEQFF.

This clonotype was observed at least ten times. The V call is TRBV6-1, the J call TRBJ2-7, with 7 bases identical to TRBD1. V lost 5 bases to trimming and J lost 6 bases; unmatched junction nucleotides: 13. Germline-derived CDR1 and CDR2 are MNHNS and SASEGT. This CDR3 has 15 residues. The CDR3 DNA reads TGTGCCAGCAGTCCTCAAACCCCGGGACAGAGCGAGCAGTACTTC. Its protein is CASSPQTPGQSEQYF.

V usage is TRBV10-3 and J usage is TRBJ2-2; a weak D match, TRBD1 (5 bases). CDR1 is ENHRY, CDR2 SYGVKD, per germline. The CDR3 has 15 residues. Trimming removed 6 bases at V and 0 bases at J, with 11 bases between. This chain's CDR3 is CAIRRQLANTGELFF. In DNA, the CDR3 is TGTGCCATCAGGAGACAGCTGGCGAACACCGGGGAGCTGTTTTTT.

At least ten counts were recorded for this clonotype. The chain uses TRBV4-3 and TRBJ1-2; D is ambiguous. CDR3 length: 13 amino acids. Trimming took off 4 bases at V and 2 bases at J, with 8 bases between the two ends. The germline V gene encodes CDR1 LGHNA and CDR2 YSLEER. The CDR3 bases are TGCGCCAGCAGCCGTCGCGGAAACTATGGCTACACCTTC. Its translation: CASSRRGNYGYTF.

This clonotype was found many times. CDR3 amino acids: CSASPWGTGSWEQYF. Here the CDR3 DNA reads TGCAGTGCTAGTCCATGGGGGACAGGGAGTTGGGAGCAGTACTTC. This chain connects TRBV20-1 to TRBJ2-7; 9 bases match TRBD1. CDR1 and CDR2 (germline): DFQATT, SNEGSKA (reference sequence). V lost 3 bases and J lost 7; bases outside the gene matches: 13. The CDR3 has 15 amino acids.

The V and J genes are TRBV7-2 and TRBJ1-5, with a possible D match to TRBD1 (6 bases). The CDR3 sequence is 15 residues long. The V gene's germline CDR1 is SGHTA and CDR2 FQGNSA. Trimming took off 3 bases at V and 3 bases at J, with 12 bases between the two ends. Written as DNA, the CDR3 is TGTGCCAGCAGCTTGCCGACAGGCACCAATCAGCCCCAGCATTTT. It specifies CASSLPTGTNQPQHF.